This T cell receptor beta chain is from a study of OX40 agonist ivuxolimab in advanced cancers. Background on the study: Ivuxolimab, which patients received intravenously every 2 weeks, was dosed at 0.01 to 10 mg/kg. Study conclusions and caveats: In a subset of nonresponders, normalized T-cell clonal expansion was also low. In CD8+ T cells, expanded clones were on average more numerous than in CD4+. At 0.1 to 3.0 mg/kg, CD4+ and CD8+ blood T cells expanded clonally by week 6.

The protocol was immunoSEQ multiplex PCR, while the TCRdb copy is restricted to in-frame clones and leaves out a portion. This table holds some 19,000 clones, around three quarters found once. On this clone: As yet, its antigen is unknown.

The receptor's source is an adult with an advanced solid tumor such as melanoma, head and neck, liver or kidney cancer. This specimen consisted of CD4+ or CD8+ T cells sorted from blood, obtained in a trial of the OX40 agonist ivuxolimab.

CDR3 bases: TGCGCCAGCAGCCTGGGAGGAGGCAGGGTGTACACCTTC. Its protein product is CASSLGGGRVYTF. The rearrangement joins TRBV5-1 to TRBJ1-2, with a weak D call TRBD1 (5 bases). Germline V gene data show CDR1 as SGHRS and CDR2 as YFSETQ. The CDR3 length is 13 residues. Trimming left V 4 bases short and J 11 bases short, with 18 bases between.